Many counts were recorded for the clone carrying this T cell receptor beta chain. With 6 bases removed from V and 2 bases from J, the gap between germline ends came to 5 bases. The CDR3 has 11 amino acids. Germline-derived CDR1 and CDR2 are MNHEY and SVGEGT. The library targeted TCRbeta and was prepared with unique molecular identifiers. TCRdb reanalysed the PCR reads using MiXCR and keeps one entry per CDR3 protein. The table lists over 550,000 distinct CDR3 sequences, roughly a tenth of them singletons. This record belongs to a study of T-cell reconstitution after alpha-beta-depleted transplantation in children.

The clonotype comes from a human donor who donated a stem cell graft to a child with acute myeloid leukemia. The sample in question was PBMCs from the stem cell graft donor, obtained from the stem cell graft. The chain recombines TRBV6-2 or TRBV6-3 with TRBJ2-7; no reliable D call. The CDR3 region has the DNA TGTGCCAGCAGGCTCGCCTACGAGCAGTACTTC. Translation: CASRLAYEQYF.